A single T cell receptor beta chain is shown here with its context. TCRdb's table, derived via immunoSEQ multiplex PCR, lists solely in-frame clones and lacks some. The repertoire holds around 95,000 clones, with 92% as singletons. This sample is drawn from a study of T cell changes during pregnancy in multiple sclerosis. The CDR3 contains 14 residues. Trimming shortened V by 5 bases and J by 2 bases, and 12 bases separated the two germline ends. Per germline, CDR1 LNHDA and CDR2 SQIVND (reference sequence). This chain joins TRBV19 and TRBJ2-5, with D hard to call. The receptor comes from a female donor in good health, enrolled as a control in a pregnancy study. The source was peripheral blood, collected after pregnancy. The CDR3 DNA reads as TGTGCCAGTAGTCTAGGGCCCATTCAAGAGACCCAGTACTTC. As protein: CASSLGPIQETQYF.